This is a list of T cell receptor beta chains from one sample in a study of neoadjuvant anti-PD-1 for oral cavity cancer. This table comes from immunoSEQ multiplex PCR, and its TCRdb copy is limited to in-frame clones, with some not included. The repertoire includes over 65,000 clones, around 85% of them detected once, and more than 2.5% sits in the top ten. Sample: PBMCs, taken after nivolumab (anti-PD-1) treatment. The receptors were sampled from a person aged 35-79 years with oral cavity squamous cell carcinoma. The CDR3 runs from the conserved cysteine through the conserved F or W. D genes are given only for firm matches. Clone size is given for some rows only: seen once, a few or many times, or a class if the clone is expanded.

clone size	J gene	D gene	V gene	CDR3 DNA	CDR3 protein
few	TRBJ1-3	NA	TRBV6-1	TGTGCCAGCAGTGAAGACCCTTCGACAGCTGGAAACACCATATATTTT	CASSEDPSTAGNTIYF
once	TRBJ1-5	NA	TRBV5-1	TGCGCCAGCAGCTTTTGGGGGAATCAGCCCCAGCATTTT	CASSFWGNQPQHF
NA	TRBJ1-2	NA	TRBV2	TGTGCCAGCAGTCCCCTTGGAGGCAACTATGGCTACACCTTC	CASSPLGGNYGYTF
NA	TRBJ2-5	TRBD1	TRBV5-1	TGCGCCAGCAGCATGGGACAGGGCGAGGAGACCCAGTACTTC	CASSMGQGEETQYF
few	TRBJ2-7	NA	TRBV27	TGTGCCAGCAGCTCTCGGGGCGGTATAAGCTCCTACGAGCAGTACTTC	CASSSRGGISSYEQYF
NA	TRBJ2-5	NA	TRBV29-1	TGCAGCGTTGTAGGCAGGGAGGAGACCCAGTACTTC	CSVVGREETQYF
NA	TRBJ2-4	TRBD1	TRBV9	TGTGCCAGCAGCCGGACAGGTATAGCCAAAAACATTCAGTACTTC	CASSRTGIAKNIQYF
NA	TRBJ1-5	NA	TRBV2	TGTGCCAGCAGTACCCTCGAATGGGGCCTAGGGCAGCCCCAGCATTTT	CASSTLEWGLGQPQHF
NA	TRBJ2-1	NA	TRBV7-2	TGTGCCAGCAGAAACCCCTTTGAAGTGATATCCTACAATGAGCAGTTCTTC	CASRNPFEVISYNEQFF
NA	TRBJ1-1	NA	TRBV11-2	TGTGCCAGCAGCCCCCGGACATTGAGCACTGAAGCTTTCTTT	CASSPRTLSTEAFF
NA	TRBJ1-1	NA	TRBV9	TGTGCCAGCAGCTCCACGAGGGGATGGAACACTGAAGCTTTCTTT	CASSSTRGWNTEAFF
once	TRBJ2-1	NA	TRBV5-1	TGCGCCAGCAGCTGGGGACCGGACAGCTCCTACAATGAGCAGTTCTTC	CASSWGPDSSYNEQFF
NA	TRBJ1-2	TRBD1	TRBV5-1	TGCGCCAGCAGCCCGTCGACAGGGCGACTATTTCTTTCTATGGGCTACACCTTC	CASSPSTGRLFLSMGYTF